A single sample is the source of the 27 T cell receptor beta chains below, sequenced in a study of cytomegalovirus exposure and HLA in healthy donors. Both 60 Vbeta primers and 13 Jbeta primers went into the PCR. Method: immunoSEQ multiplex PCR; TCRdb's copy keeps in-frame clones and lacks some. Found here are over 55,000 clones, about 67% of them singletons; the top ten hold 7.6%. Sequencing was carried out using PBMCs. These receptors were obtained from a man aged 35 to 55 in good health and CMV-seropositive.

Only a few counts were recorded for this clone. The chain carries TRBV14 and TRBJ2-1; D remains unclear. The CDR3 loop spans 12 amino acids. Germline V gives CDR1 SGHDN, CDR2 FVKESK. The germline V and J ends were trimmed by 0 bases and 8 bases, with 5 bases remaining between them. Written as DNA, the CDR3 is TGTGCCAGCAGCCAAGATCAGTATGAGCAGTTCTTC. This gives the protein CASSQDQYEQFF.

This rearrangement joins TRBV5-1 to TRBJ1-1, with no clear D. Per the germline V gene, CDR1 is SGHRS and CDR2 is YFSETQ. Deletions cut 4 bases from V and 3 bases from J, with 19 bases between. The CDR3 runs to 16 residues. CDR3 protein: CASSPSGIAAYTEAFF. As DNA, the CDR3 is TGCGCCAGCAGCCCGTCGGGGATTGCCGCGTACACTGAAGCTTTCTTT.

The V and J genes are TRBV6-5 and TRBJ2-3; 7 nucleotides match TRBD2. The CDR3 totals 15 residues. V lost 2 bases and J lost 4; bases outside the gene matches: 6. Germline values: CDR1 MNHEY, CDR2 SVGAGI. DNA of the CDR3: TGTGCCAGCAGTTACGTCGGGGGGACCTCAGATACGCAGTATTTT. Its translation is CASSYVGGTSDTQYF.

This rearrangement joins TRBV7-6 to TRBJ2-3, with a tentative D call TRBD1 (5 bases). The CDR3 runs to 17 residues. Trimming removed 1 base from V and 1 base from J, with 15 bases in between. Germline V gives CDR1 SGHVS, CDR2 FNYEAQ. The CDR3 sequence is CASSLVSGPRGTDTQYF. CDR3 DNA sequence: TGTGCCAGCAGCTTAGTGTCAGGGCCTCGCGGCACAGATACGCAGTATTTT. The full variable domain, in which reference TRBV7-6 and TRBJ2-3 provide the parts outside the CDR3, is GAGVSQSPRYKVTKRGQDVALRCDPISGHVSLYWYRQALGQGPEFLTYFNYEAQQDKSGLPNDRFSAERPEGSISTLTIQRTEQRDSAMYRCASSLVSGPRGTDTQYFGPGTRLTVL.

The V and J genes are TRBV28 and TRBJ1-2, with TRBD1 identical over 9 bases. Germline CDR1 is MDHEN and CDR2 is SYDVKM. V gave up 4 bases and J gave up 2 bases; unmatched junction bases: 5. This CDR3 has 15 amino acids. The CDR3 here is CASSSPGQGNYGYTF. Written as DNA, the CDR3 is TGTGCCAGCAGTTCCCCGGGACAGGGAAACTATGGCTACACCTTC.

The chain uses TRBV27 and TRBJ2-7; 10 bases map to TRBD2. V shed 6 bases and J 7 bases; nucleotides not matched to a gene: 9. The CDR3 totals 14 residues. Per the germline V gene, CDR1 is MNHEY and CDR2 is SMNVEV (reference sequence). CDR3 amino acids: CASRPPGLAPEQYF. CDR3 sequence (DNA): TGTGCCAGCAGACCACCGGGACTAGCGCCTGAGCAGTACTTC.

The CDR3 loop is CASSLSGQNGYTF. CDR3 nucleotide sequence: TGTGCCAGCAGTTTAAGTGGTCAGAATGGCTACACCTTC. The chain uses TRBV28 and TRBJ1-2; the D is unclear. The ends were cut back, 2 bases at V and 6 bases at J, with 10 bases in the middle. CDR3 length: 13 amino acids. Germline V CDR1 and CDR2: MDHEN, SYDVKM.

The chain recombines TRBV14 with TRBJ1-1, with a weak D call TRBD1 (6 bases). The V and J ends lost 4 bases and 0 bases respectively, with 15 bases between them. The germline V gene encodes CDR1 SGHDN and CDR2 FVKESK. This CDR3 spans 16 amino acids. CDR3 loop: CASSPHQGTLNTEAFF. CDR3 nucleotide sequence: TGTGCCAGCAGCCCCCATCAGGGGACACTGAACACTGAAGCTTTCTTT.

The rearrangement links TRBV2 to TRBJ1-5, with D hard to call. V was clipped by 3 bases and J by 6 bases, with 12 bases between them. The CDR3 is 14 residues long. Per germline, CDR1 SNHLY and CDR2 FYNNEI. CDR3 nucleotides: TGTGCCAGCAGTGACGGAGGGAACGGTCAGCCCCAGCATTTT. Translating gives CASSDGGNGQPQHF.

This clone has only a few counts. The chain employs TRBV2 and TRBJ2-4; D may be TRBD2 (7 bases). This CDR3 is built from 15 residues. V lost 11 bases and J lost 8, with 25 bases in between. CDR1 and CDR2 (germline): SNHLY, FYNNEI. The DNA of the CDR3 is TGTGCCGGGAGTATAGGTGGTGGGAGGGGGGACATTCAGTACTTC. Encoded protein: CAGSIGGGRGDIQYF.

The chain combines TRBV15 with TRBJ1-1; D might be TRBD1 (5 bases). The CDR3 is 13 residues long. Trimming left V 5 bases short and J 7 bases short, with 14 bases between. CDR1 is LNHNV, CDR2 YYDKDF, per germline (reference sequence). The CDR3 nucleotides read TGTGCCACCAGCGGGTCCCCAAGGGGTGAAGCTTTCTTT. Translating it yields CATSGSPRGEAFF.

The chain joins TRBV5-1 to TRBJ1-4, with D hard to call. The CDR3 loop spans 14 amino acids. The V end lost 4 bases, the J end lost 0 bases, and 7 bases lay between the germline ends. Looked up from germline, CDR1 is SGHRS and CDR2 is YFSETQ. CDR3 sequence reads: CASSLLATNEKLFF. The CDR3 region has the DNA TGCGCCAGCAGCCTACTTGCAACTAATGAAAAACTGTTTTTT. Using reference TRBV5-1 and TRBJ1-4 for the parts outside the CDR3, the full variable domain is KAGVTQTPRYLIKTRGQQVTLSCSPISGHRSVSWYQQTPGQGLQFLFEYFSETQRNKGNFPGRFSGRQFSNSRSEMNVSTLELGDSALYLCASSLLATNEKLFFGSGTQLSVL.

In this sample, this clone turned up a few times. The genes are TRBV29-1 and TRBJ2-5; D remains ambiguous. Germline V gene data show CDR1 as SQVTM and CDR2 as ANQGSEA. The V end was cut by 8 bases, the J end by 4 bases, with 11 bases between. This CDR3 contains 11 residues. The CDR3 nucleotides read TGCAGCCTTCAGGTAGGAGAGACCCAGTACTTC. It translates to CSLQVGETQYF.

This rearrangement joins TRBV5-8 to TRBJ2-1; 8 nucleotides agree with TRBD2. J gave up 0 bases and V 2 bases, and 1 base lay outside the gene matches. Germline CDR1 and CDR2: SGHTS and YDEGEE. This CDR3 has 15 amino acids. The CDR3: CASSLLAVSYNEQFF. The CDR3 region has the DNA TGTGCCAGCAGCTTACTAGCGGTCTCCTACAATGAGCAGTTCTTC.

The rearrangement uses TRBV5-1 and TRBJ2-3, with D perhaps matching TRBD1 (5 bases). The CDR3 length is 15 residues. Trimming took 4 bases from V and 0 from J, leaving 12 bases between them. Germline V CDR1 and CDR2: SGHRS, YFSETQ. CDR3 DNA: TGCGCCAGCAGCCCGGACACTACTAGCACAGATACGCAGTATTTT. Protein: CASSPDTTSTDTQYF. Supplemented by reference TRBV5-1 and TRBJ2-3, the full variable domain reads KAGVTQTPRYLIKTRGQQVTLSCSPISGHRSVSWYQQTPGQGLQFLFEYFSETQRNKGNFPGRFSGRQFSNSRSEMNVSTLELGDSALYLCASSPDTTSTDTQYFGPGTRLTVL.

The table lists this clone with a few counts. The rearrangement joins TRBV7-8 to TRBJ2-1, with D possibly being TRBD2 (6 bases). In germline, CDR1 is SGHVS, CDR2 FQNEAQ. The CDR3 is 17 residues long. Trimming removed 1 base from V and 4 bases from J, with 17 bases in between. CDR3 region: CASSLGVGGVTYNEQFF. CDR3 coding DNA: TGTGCCAGCAGCTTAGGGGTCGGAGGGGTCACTTACAATGAGCAGTTCTTC.

The genes are TRBV11-2 and TRBJ2-3; 9 nucleotides align to TRBD1. The CDR3 has 15 residues. In germline, CDR1 is SGHAT, CDR2 FQNNGV. V lost 4 bases to trimming and J lost 5 bases; unmatched junction nucleotides: 7. CDR3 amino acids: CASSSYRGRLDTQYF. In DNA form, the CDR3 reads TGTGCCAGCAGCTCCTACAGGGGGCGCTTAGATACGCAGTATTTT.

The chain joins TRBV30 to TRBJ1-2; D unclear. The germline CDR1 and CDR2 sequences are GTSNPN and SVGIG (reference sequence). The CDR3 is 9 residues long. CDR3 protein: CVEGEGYTF. In DNA form, the CDR3 reads TGTGTGGAGGGAGAGGGCTACACCTTC.

V and J are TRBV19 and TRBJ2-3; D perhaps matches TRBD2 (7 bases). V gave up 7 bases and J gave up 1 base, with 12 bases separating them. Germline V gene sequence: CDR1 LNHDA, CDR2 SQIVND (reference sequence). This CDR3 has 14 residues. CDR3 region: CASTQGGGTDTQYF. CDR3 DNA: TGTGCCAGTACCCAAGGGGGGGGCACAGATACGCAGTATTTT.

The chain recombines TRBV5-4 with TRBJ2-7, with a possible D match to TRBD1 (6 bases). The CDR3 is 13 amino acids. The V end lost 1 base, the J end lost 5 bases, and 10 bases lay between the germline ends. Germline CDR1 SGHNT, CDR2 YYREEE (reference sequence). In DNA, the CDR3 is TGTGCCAGCAGCTTGACAGGGCCGGACGAGCAGTACTTC. Amino acid sequence: CASSLTGPDEQYF.

This clone has more than one count but fewer than ten. The chain uses TRBV2 and TRBJ2-1; no clear D gene. The V and J ends lost 1 base and 6 bases respectively, with 10 bases between them. The CDR3 loop spans 14 amino acids. Germline-derived CDR1 and CDR2 are SNHLY and FYNNEI. The CDR3 loop is CASSEEKAFNEQFF. In nucleotides, the CDR3 is TGTGCCAGCAGTGAAGAGAAAGCATTCAATGAGCAGTTCTTC.

This clone turned up a few times. CDR3 loop: CAISESEQTNTEAFF. The CDR3 coding sequence is TGTGCCATCAGTGAGTCTGAACAGACGAACACTGAAGCTTTCTTT. The chain uses TRBV10-3 and TRBJ1-1, with no clear D. Germline assignment: CDR1 ENHRY and CDR2 SYGVKD. The CDR3 has 15 amino acids. Trimming took 0 bases from V and 1 from J, leaving 9 bases between them.

This clone was counted a few times. The V call is TRBV5-1, the J call TRBJ1-1; no clear D. The CDR3 is 15 residues long. Germline assignment: CDR1 SGHRS and CDR2 YFSETQ. Trimming shortened V by 0 bases and J by 4 bases, and 13 bases separated the two germline ends. CDR3 nucleotide sequence: TGCGCCAGCAGCTTGGGGGCTTCAGTGGGCACTGAAGCTTTCTTT. It codes for CASSLGASVGTEAFF.

This clone was seen ten or more times. The J gene is TRBJ2-7, the V gene TRBV6-1; 7 nucleotides align to TRBD2. Germline-derived CDR1 and CDR2 are MNHNS and SASEGT. There are 14 residues in the CDR3. V dropped 8 bases and J dropped 9; count of bases not matched to a gene: 16. DNA of the CDR3: TGTGCCAGCGTCCCTGAGGGGTTAGCGGGCTTGCAGTACTTC. This gives the protein CASVPEGLAGLQYF.

The J gene is TRBJ2-1, the V gene TRBV5-8; TRBD2 might be the D (6 bases). Trimming shortened V by 4 bases and J by 2 bases, and 16 bases separated the two germline ends. Germline V gene sequence: CDR1 SGHTS, CDR2 YDEGEE. The CDR3 is 16 residues long. The CDR3 sequence: CASSRWRGQTYNEQFF. Here the CDR3 DNA reads TGTGCCAGCAGCCGTTGGCGGGGCCAGACCTACAATGAGCAGTTCTTC.

Turning to this clone: A read error may account for a junction end that differs from germline. This rearrangement joins TRBV7-7 to TRBJ2-1; possibly TRBD1 for D (5 bases). The germline gives CDR1 SSHAT, CDR2 FNYEAQ (reference sequence). The CDR3 runs 13 residues. The chain's CDR3 is CASSSDAGNEQFF. The CDR3, as DNA: TGTGCTAGCAGCTCCGACGCAGGGAATGAGCAGTTCTTC.

This clone has more than one count but fewer than ten. The J gene is TRBJ1-1, the V gene TRBV10-3; D call uncertain. Germline V gives CDR1 ENHRY, CDR2 SYGVKD. With 4 bases removed from V and 3 bases from J, the gap between germline ends came to 9 bases. The CDR3 has 13 amino acids. In DNA, the CDR3 is TGTGCCATCAGTGTTAATTCGGACACTGAAGCTTTCTTT. Encoded protein: CAISVNSDTEAFF.